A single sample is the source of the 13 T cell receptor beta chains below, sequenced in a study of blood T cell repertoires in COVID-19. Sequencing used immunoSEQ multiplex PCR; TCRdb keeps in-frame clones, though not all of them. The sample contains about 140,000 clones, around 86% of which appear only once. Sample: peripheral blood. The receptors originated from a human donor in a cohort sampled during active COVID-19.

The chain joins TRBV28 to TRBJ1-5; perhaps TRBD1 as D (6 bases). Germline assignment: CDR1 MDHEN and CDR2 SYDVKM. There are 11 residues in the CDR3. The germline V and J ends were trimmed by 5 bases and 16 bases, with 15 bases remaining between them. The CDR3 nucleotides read TGTGCCAGCAGTATTAACAGGGTCCACCATTTT. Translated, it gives CASSINRVHHF.

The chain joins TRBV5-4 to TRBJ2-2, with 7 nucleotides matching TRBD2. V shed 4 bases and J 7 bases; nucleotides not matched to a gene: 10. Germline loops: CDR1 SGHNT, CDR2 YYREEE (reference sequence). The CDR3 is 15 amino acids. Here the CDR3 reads CASSLVGGRIGELFF. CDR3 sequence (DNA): TGTGCCAGCAGCCTCGTGGGCGGGAGAATCGGGGAGCTGTTTTTT.

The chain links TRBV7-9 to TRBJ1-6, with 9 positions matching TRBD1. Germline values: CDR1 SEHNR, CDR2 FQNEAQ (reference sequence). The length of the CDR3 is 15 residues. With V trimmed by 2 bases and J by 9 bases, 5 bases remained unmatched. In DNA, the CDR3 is TGTGCCAGCAGCTTACACAGGGGGCTTAGTTCACCCCTCCACTTT. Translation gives CASSLHRGLSSPLHF.

In DNA, the CDR3 is TGTGCCAGCAGCTTCATGACCCAGACTAGCGAAATGCATGAGCAGTTCTTC. This sequence encodes CASSFMTQTSEMHEQFF. This sequence joins TRBV5-4 and TRBJ2-1, with TRBD2 identical over 8 bases. CDR1 is SGHNT, CDR2 YYREEE, per germline (reference sequence). J lost 8 bases, V lost 2 bases, and 15 bases had no gene match. CDR3 length: 17 residues.

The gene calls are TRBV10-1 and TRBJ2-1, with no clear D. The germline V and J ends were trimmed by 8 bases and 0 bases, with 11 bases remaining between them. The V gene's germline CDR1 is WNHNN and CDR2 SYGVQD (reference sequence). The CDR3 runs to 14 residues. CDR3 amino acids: CASAAGYSYNEQFF. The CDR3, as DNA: TGCGCCAGCGCAGCAGGTTACTCCTACAATGAGCAGTTCTTC.

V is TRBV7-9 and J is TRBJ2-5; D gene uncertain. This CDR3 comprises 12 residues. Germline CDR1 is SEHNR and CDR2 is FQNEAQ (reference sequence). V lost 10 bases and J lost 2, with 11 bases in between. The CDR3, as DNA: TGTGCCACCACCCTATCGCAAGAGACCCAGTACTTC. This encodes CATTLSQETQYF. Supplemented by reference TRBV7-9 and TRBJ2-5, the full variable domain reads DTGVSQNPRHKITKRGQNVTFRCDPISEHNRLYWYRQTLGQGPEFLTYFQNEAQLEKSRLLSDRFSAERPKGSFSTLEIQRTEQGDSAMYLCATTLSQETQYFGPGTRLLVL.

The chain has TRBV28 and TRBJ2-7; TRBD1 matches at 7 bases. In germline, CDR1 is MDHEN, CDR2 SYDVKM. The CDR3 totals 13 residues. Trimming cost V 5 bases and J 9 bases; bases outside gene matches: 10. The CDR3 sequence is CASSPTQGRVQYF. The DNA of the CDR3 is TGTGCCAGCAGTCCGACACAGGGGCGTGTGCAGTACTTC.

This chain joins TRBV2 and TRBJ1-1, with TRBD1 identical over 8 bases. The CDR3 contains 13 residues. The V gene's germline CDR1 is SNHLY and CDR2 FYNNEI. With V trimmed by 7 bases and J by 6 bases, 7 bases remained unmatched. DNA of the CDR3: TGTGCCAGCAATCCCGACAGGGGACCTGAAGCTTTCTTT. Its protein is CASNPDRGPEAFF.

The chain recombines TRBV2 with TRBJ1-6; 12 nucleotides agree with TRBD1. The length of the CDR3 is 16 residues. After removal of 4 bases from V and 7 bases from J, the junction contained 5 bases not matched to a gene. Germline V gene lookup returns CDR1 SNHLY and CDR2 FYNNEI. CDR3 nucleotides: TGTGCCAGCAGTGCGGGACAGGGGGCGAGAAATTCACCCCTCCACTTT. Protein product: CASSAGQGARNSPLHF.

CDR3 residues: CASSLAPLAGGRNEQFF. The CDR3 bases are TGTGCCAGCAGCTTAGCCCCCCTAGCGGGGGGGCGTAATGAGCAGTTCTTC. V gene TRBV7-2 combines with J gene TRBJ2-1; 12 bases match TRBD2. The CDR3 is made up of 17 amino acids. V dropped 0 bases and J dropped 7; count of bases not matched to a gene: 7. Germline CDR1 and CDR2: SGHTA and FQGNSA. Drawing the rest from reference TRBV7-2 and TRBJ2-1, the complete variable domain is GAGVSQSPSNKVTEKGKDVELRCDPISGHTALYWYRQSLGQGLEFLIYFQGNSAPDKSGLPSDRFSAERTGGSVSTLTIQRTQQEDSAVYLCASSLAPLAGGRNEQFFGPGTRLTVL.

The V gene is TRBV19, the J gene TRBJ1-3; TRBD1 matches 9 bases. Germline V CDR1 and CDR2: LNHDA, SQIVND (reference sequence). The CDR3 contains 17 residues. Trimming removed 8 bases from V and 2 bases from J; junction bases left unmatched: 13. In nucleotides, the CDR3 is TGTGCCAGTGAGGGGACTGTAAGGACAGGGGCTGGAAACACCATATATTTT. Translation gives CASEGTVRTGAGNTIYF.

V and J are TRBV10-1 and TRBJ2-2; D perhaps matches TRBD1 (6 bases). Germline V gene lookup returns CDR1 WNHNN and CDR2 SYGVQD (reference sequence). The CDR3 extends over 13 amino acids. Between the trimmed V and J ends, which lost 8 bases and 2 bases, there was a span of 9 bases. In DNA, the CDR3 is TGCGCCAGCGGGACAAAAAACACCGGGGAGCTGTTTTTT. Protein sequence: CASGTKNTGELFF.

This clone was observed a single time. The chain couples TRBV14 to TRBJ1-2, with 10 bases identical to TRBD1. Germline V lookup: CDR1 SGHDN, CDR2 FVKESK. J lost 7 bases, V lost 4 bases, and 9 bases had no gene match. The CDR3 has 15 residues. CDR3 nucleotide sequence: TGTGCCAGCAGCCGTAATCCGGGACAGGGGTTTGGCTACACCTTC. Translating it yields CASSRNPGQGFGYTF.